This T cell receptor (beta chain) was sequenced during a study of T cell responses to AZD1222 COVID-19 vaccine. General observations from the study: The breadth and depth of Spike-specific TCRs increased once two AZD1222 doses had been given.

CDR3 size: 14 residues. The trim removed 3 bases at V and 3 bases at J, leaving 4 bases unmatched. The germline V gene has CDR1 SGHKS and CDR2 YYEKEE (reference sequence). Remarks on this clone: Its antigen is unidentified.

Produced via immunoSEQ multiplex PCR; TCRdb's table is partial and in-frame only. The sample holds about 200,000 clones; roughly nine tenths are singletons and the top ten take about 3.5%. The sample consisted of peripheral blood, taken 28 days after the second AZD1222 dose. The chain links TRBV5-5 to TRBJ2-7, with TRBD1 matching over 9 bases. The sequence was collected from an adult who received the AZD1222 COVID-19 vaccine. The CDR3 sequence is CASSWGQGNYEQYF. CDR3 DNA: TGTGCCAGCAGCTGGGGACAGGGAAACTACGAGCAGTACTTC.